These 30 T cell receptor beta chains were sequenced from one sample in a study of cytomegalovirus exposure and HLA in healthy donors. The PCR used 60 Vbeta and 13 Jbeta primers. Profiling relied on immunoSEQ multiplex PCR, and the TCRdb table lists in-frame clones only, not all of them. The sample contains more than 150,000 clones, 75% to 90% of which appear only once. The specimen sequenced was PBMCs. Source of these receptors: a man aged 45-65 years in good health and CMV-seronegative.

As DNA, the CDR3 is TGCGCCAGCAGCTTGGAAGCAGCGCCTTACAATGAGCAGTTCTTC. Amino acids: CASSLEAAPYNEQFF. The chain couples TRBV5-1 to TRBJ2-1; D gene ambiguous. The CDR3 runs to 15 residues. The germline CDR1 and CDR2 sequences are SGHRS and YFSETQ. The V gene lost 0 bases and the J gene lost 4 bases, with 11 bases spanning the gap.

The CDR3 protein is CASSLKAGADQPQHF. For the CDR3, the DNA is TGTGCCAGCAGCTTAAAGGCGGGGGCGGATCAGCCCCAGCATTTT. This chain joins TRBV4-2 and TRBJ1-5; perhaps TRBD1 as D (6 bases). Trimming shortened V by 5 bases and J by 5 bases, and 16 bases separated the two germline ends. CDR1 is LGHNA, CDR2 YNFKEQ, per germline. This CDR3 has 15 residues.

The rearrangement uses TRBV9 and TRBJ2-5; TRBD2 might be the D (5 bases). The V end was cut by 2 bases, the J end by 2 bases, with 10 bases between. Germline CDR1 SGDLS, CDR2 YYNGEE. The CDR3 length is 14 residues. CDR3 coding DNA: TGTGCCAGCAGCGTGTCGACGGGACAAGAGACCCAGTACTTC. Its protein product is CASSVSTGQETQYF. The variable domain in full, with the rest retrieved from reference TRBV9 and TRBJ2-5, is DSGVTQTPKHLITATGQRVTLRCSPRSGDLSVYWYQQSLDQGLQFLIQYYNGEERAKGNILERFSAQQFPDLHSELNLSSLELGDSALYFCASSVSTGQETQYFGPGTRLLVL.

On this clone itself: One end of the junction does not line up with germline, which may come from a read error. V and J are TRBV4-1 and TRBJ1-5, with D perhaps matching TRBD1 (6 bases). Germline-derived CDR1 and CDR2 are MGHRA and YSYEKL. The CDR3 covers 17 residues. The CDR3 sequence: CASSQGGQLYSNQSQHF. CDR3 sequence (DNA): TGCGCCAGCAGCCAAGGTGGACAGTTATATAGCAATCAGTCCCAGCATTTT.

In its sample, this clone was seen a few times. The V call is TRBV6-1, the J call TRBJ2-2, with 7 bases identical to TRBD2. Germline CDR1 and CDR2: MNHNS and SASEGT. This CDR3 contains 14 residues. With V trimmed by 6 bases and J by 3 bases, 4 bases remained unmatched. The CDR3 sequence is CASRPSGDTGELFF. CDR3 DNA sequence: TGTGCCAGCAGGCCCAGCGGGGACACCGGGGAGCTGTTTTTT.

V gene TRBV4-3 combines with J gene TRBJ2-3, with 8 bases that match TRBD2. V shed 0 bases, J shed 7 bases, and the junction held 6 bases outside the gene matches. In germline, CDR1 is LGHNA, CDR2 YSLEER. This CDR3 is built from 15 residues. The chain's CDR3 is CASSQDRGGLNTQYF. The CDR3 coding sequence is TGCGCCAGCAGCCAAGACCGGGGGGGCTTAAATACGCAGTATTTT.

A single count supports this clone. The chain carries TRBV10-2 and TRBJ2-3; 7 bases match TRBD2. Germline loops: CDR1 WSHSY, CDR2 SAAADI. Trimming cost V 7 bases and J 0 bases; bases outside gene matches: 4. The CDR3 sequence is 14 residues long. CDR3 residues: CASTDGRSTDTQYF. In nucleotides, the CDR3 is TGCGCCAGCACGGACGGGAGGAGCACAGATACGCAGTATTTT.

The rearrangement links TRBV7-2 to TRBJ2-5; 9 positions agree with TRBD2. The CDR3 sequence is 15 residues long. In germline, CDR1 is SGHTA, CDR2 FQGNSA. The V and J ends lost 5 bases and 3 bases, in that order; junction bases with no gene match: 7. The CDR3: CASSGALAGKETQYF. The CDR3 DNA follows: TGTGCCAGCAGCGGCGCGCTAGCGGGGAAAGAGACCCAGTACTTC.

The chain combines TRBV6-5 with TRBJ2-5, with a tentative D call TRBD2 (6 bases). In germline, CDR1 is MNHEY, CDR2 SVGAGI. V lost 0 bases and J 5 bases, leaving 13 bases between the germline ends. This CDR3 is 15 amino acids long. CDR3 sequence (DNA): TGTGCCAGCAGTTACTCGGAGGGGTCGGGCGAGACCCAGTACTTC. It translates to CASSYSEGSGETQYF.

The rearrangement joins TRBV4-1 to TRBJ2-5; D may be TRBD2 (6 bases). CDR3 length equals 17 residues. Germline loops: CDR1 MGHRA, CDR2 YSYEKL. The V and J ends lost 0 bases and 2 bases respectively, with 16 bases between them. The CDR3 coding sequence is TGCGCCAGCAGCCAAGATGCCCTCGGGGGTAGGCAAGAGACCCAGTACTTC. This encodes CASSQDALGGRQETQYF.

The chain links TRBV5-6 to TRBJ1-2, with 7 bases identical to TRBD1. After removal of 4 bases from V and 4 bases from J, the junction contained 7 bases not matched to a gene. This CDR3 has 14 amino acids. Germline CDR1 is SGHDT and CDR2 is YYEEEE. The CDR3 region has the DNA TGTGCCAGCAGCCTGACAGGGCCGGGCTATGGCTACACCTTC. This gives the protein CASSLTGPGYGYTF.

This rearrangement joins TRBV4-2 to TRBJ1-1; TRBD1 is a possible D gene (6 bases). This CDR3 spans 16 amino acids. CDR1 is LGHNA and CDR2 is YNFKEQ in the germline V gene. The V end lost 0 bases, the J end lost 1 base, and 12 bases lay between the germline ends. The CDR3 DNA sequence: TGTGCCAGCAGCCAAGACCGAGGACAGTCGAACACTGAAGCTTTCTTT. Its protein is CASSQDRGQSNTEAFF.

The rearrangement links TRBV7-3 to TRBJ2-1; 8 nucleotides match TRBD1. Germline CDR1 reads SGHTA; CDR2 reads FQGTGA. There are 15 residues in the CDR3. Unmatched junction bases numbered 3, after V lost 4 bases and J lost 1 base. The CDR3 DNA reads as TGTGCCAGCAGCTCCGGGACAGGATCCTACAATGAGCAGTTCTTC. Translation: CASSSGTGSYNEQFF. The full variable domain, its missing parts supplied by reference TRBV7-3 and TRBJ2-1, is GAGVSQTPSNKVTEKGKYVELRCDPISGHTALYWYRQSLGQGPEFLIYFQGTGAADDSGLPNDRFFAVRPEGSVSTLKIQRTERGDSAVYLCASSSGTGSYNEQFFGPGTRLTVL.

This chain joins TRBV19 and TRBJ2-7; D unresolved. The CDR3 has 14 amino acids. Germline V lookup: CDR1 LNHDA, CDR2 SQIVND (reference sequence). Trimming pared 5 bases from V and 2 bases from J, leaving 13 bases between. CDR3 region: CASSHSGPPYEQYF. CDR3 sequence (DNA): TGTGCCAGTAGTCATTCGGGTCCTCCCTACGAGCAGTACTTC.

V and J are TRBV29-1 and TRBJ2-1; TRBD1 matches at 9 bases. Germline V CDR1 and CDR2: SQVTM, ANQGSEA. CDR3 size: 13 residues. V shed 5 bases, J shed 6 bases, and the junction held 5 bases outside the gene matches. CDR3 in amino acids: CSVSDRGTNEQFF. The CDR3 nucleotides read TGCAGCGTTAGTGACAGGGGGACCAATGAGCAGTTCTTC.

Only one count was recorded for this clone. The chain uses TRBV5-1 and TRBJ2-3, with D tentatively TRBD1 (6 bases). The V and J ends lost 4 bases and 2 bases respectively, with 14 bases between them. CDR3 length equals 15 residues. The germline CDR1 and CDR2 sequences are SGHRS and YFSETQ. CDR3: CASSLEGQSTDTQYF. The CDR3 bases are TGCGCCAGCAGCCTTGAAGGACAGTCCACAGATACGCAGTATTTT.

The chain employs TRBV5-4 and TRBJ2-3, with D maybe TRBD2 (6 bases). The CDR3 covers 15 residues. Per the germline V gene, CDR1 is SGHNT and CDR2 is YYREEE (reference sequence). V dropped 6 bases and J dropped 4 bases, with 18 bases sitting between them. CDR3: CASTLKEGLADTQYF. CDR3 coding DNA: TGTGCCAGCACTCTAAAGGAGGGGTTGGCAGATACGCAGTATTTT.

The chain joins TRBV29-1 to TRBJ2-5; 8 bases align to TRBD2. The CDR3 is 15 residues long. V was clipped by 4 bases and J by 5 bases; unmatched bases: 12. Per germline, CDR1 SQVTM and CDR2 ANQGSEA. As DNA, the CDR3 is TGCAGCGTTGGATACTCAGGATCTAGCGGGGAGACCCAGTACTTC. Translating gives CSVGYSGSSGETQYF.

This clone was seen only a few times. J is TRBJ2-1 and V is TRBV7-9; no reliable D call. This CDR3 contains 12 residues. The V gene's germline CDR1 is SEHNR and CDR2 FQNEAQ (reference sequence). The V gene lost 0 bases and the J gene lost 8 bases, with 5 bases spanning the gap. The CDR3 spells CASSLALHEQFF. In nucleotides, the CDR3 is TGTGCCAGCAGCTTAGCCCTCCATGAGCAGTTCTTC.

This rearrangement joins TRBV6-6 to TRBJ2-7; maybe TRBD1 (7 bases). This CDR3 region has 13 residues. The germline V gene encodes CDR1 MNHNY and CDR2 SVGAGI (reference sequence). V was cut by 6 bases and J by 0 bases, with 9 bases left in between. Here the CDR3 reads CASRQGGSYEQYF. CDR3 coding DNA: TGTGCCAGCAGGCAGGGGGGCTCCTACGAGCAGTACTTC.

The genes are TRBV7-2 and TRBJ1-5, with 8 bases fitting TRBD1. CDR3 size: 15 residues. Trimming removed 5 bases from V and 3 bases from J; junction bases left unmatched: 6. Germline V gene lookup returns CDR1 SGHTA and CDR2 FQGNSA. The DNA of the CDR3 is TGTGCCAGCAGCCAGGGGGCTGGTACCAATCAGCCCCAGCATTTT. As protein: CASSQGAGTNQPQHF.

This rearrangement joins TRBV4-1 to TRBJ2-5; 10 nucleotides align to TRBD2. Per germline, CDR1 MGHRA and CDR2 YSYEKL. The V gene end was trimmed by 2 bases and the J gene end by 1 base; junction bases not matched to a gene: 7. The CDR3 covers 17 residues. DNA for the CDR3: TGCGCCAGCAGCCAACTCTACCGGACTAGCGGCCAAGAGACCCAGTACTTC. Its protein is CASSQLYRTSGQETQYF.

The chain joins TRBV28 to TRBJ1-3; D is uncertain. The CDR3 loop spans 14 amino acids. V dropped 5 bases and J dropped 0 bases, with 8 bases sitting between them. Germline CDR1 is MDHEN and CDR2 is SYDVKM. The CDR3 bases are TGTGCCAGCAGTCAGGTCAGCTCTGGAAACACCATATATTTT. Translation gives CASSQVSSGNTIYF.

In its sample, this clone was seen a few times. The rearrangement uses TRBV7-9 and TRBJ2-7; 8 nucleotides agree with TRBD1. The length of the CDR3 is 14 residues. J lost 1 base, V lost 5 bases, and 4 bases had no gene match. Germline assignment: CDR1 SEHNR and CDR2 FQNEAQ (reference sequence). CDR3 sequence: CASSPGTGSYEQYF. CDR3 nucleotides: TGTGCCAGCAGCCCCGGGACAGGTTCCTACGAGCAGTACTTC.

This clone turned up a few times. The chain joins TRBV18 to TRBJ1-4, with 7 bases lining up with TRBD1. This CDR3 region has 16 residues. Germline V lookup: CDR1 KGHSH, CDR2 LQKENI. V gave up 2 bases and J gave up 2 bases; unmatched junction bases: 5. The CDR3 DNA reads as TGTGCCAGCTCACCATCGACAGGGAGGACTAATGAAAAACTGTTTTTT. It encodes CASSPSTGRTNEKLFF.

The chain carries TRBV5-1 and TRBJ1-2; 9 bases match TRBD1. The CDR3 totals 17 residues. Trimming cost V 4 bases and J 0 bases; bases outside gene matches: 10. Germline V gene lookup returns CDR1 SGHRS and CDR2 YFSETQ. The CDR3 protein is CASSIHIGTGTNYGYTF. As DNA, the CDR3 is TGCGCCAGCAGCATCCACATCGGGACAGGGACTAACTATGGCTACACCTTC.

This sequence joins TRBV9 and TRBJ2-2, with TRBD1 identical over 7 bases. This CDR3 spans 15 amino acids. Germline CDR1 SGDLS, CDR2 YYNGEE. The trim removed 3 bases at V and 1 base at J, leaving 3 bases unmatched. CDR3 nucleotide sequence: TGTGCCAGCAGCGCACGGACAGGGAACACCGGGGAGCTGTTTTTT. This gives the protein CASSARTGNTGELFF. Full variable domain (remainder filled in from reference TRBV9 and TRBJ2-2): DSGVTQTPKHLITATGQRVTLRCSPRSGDLSVYWYQQSLDQGLQFLIQYYNGEERAKGNILERFSAQQFPDLHSELNLSSLELGDSALYFCASSARTGNTGELFFGEGSRLTVL.

The DNA of the CDR3 is TGTGCCAGCAGCTTGTCCGGGACAGACGCGGAGACCCAGTACTTC. Translating gives CASSLSGTDAETQYF. The rearrangement joins TRBV5-4 to TRBJ2-5; 7 nucleotides agree with TRBD1. Germline values: CDR1 SGHNT, CDR2 YYREEE (reference sequence). J was trimmed by 5 bases and V by 1 base; bases with no gene match: 8. This CDR3 region has 15 residues.

The chain couples TRBV4-1 to TRBJ2-6, with D uncertain. V was pared by 4 bases and J by 1 base, with 20 bases between. The CDR3 is 19 amino acids. CDR1 MGHRA and CDR2 YSYEKL come from the germline V gene. In nucleotides, the CDR3 is TGCGCCAGCAGCCCTCTTCGGCTAGAAGTAGAGTCTGGGGCCAACGTCCTGACTTTC. This gives the protein CASSPLRLEVESGANVLTF.

The chain carries TRBV14 and TRBJ1-1; D may be TRBD1 (6 bases). V gave up 1 base and J gave up 1 base, with 22 bases separating them. The CDR3 has 19 amino acids. Looked up from germline, CDR1 is SGHDN and CDR2 is FVKESK. This CDR3 is CASSQVIGGARISNTEAFF. CDR3 coding DNA: TGTGCCAGCAGCCAAGTAATCGGGGGGGCGAGGATATCGAACACTGAAGCTTTCTTT.